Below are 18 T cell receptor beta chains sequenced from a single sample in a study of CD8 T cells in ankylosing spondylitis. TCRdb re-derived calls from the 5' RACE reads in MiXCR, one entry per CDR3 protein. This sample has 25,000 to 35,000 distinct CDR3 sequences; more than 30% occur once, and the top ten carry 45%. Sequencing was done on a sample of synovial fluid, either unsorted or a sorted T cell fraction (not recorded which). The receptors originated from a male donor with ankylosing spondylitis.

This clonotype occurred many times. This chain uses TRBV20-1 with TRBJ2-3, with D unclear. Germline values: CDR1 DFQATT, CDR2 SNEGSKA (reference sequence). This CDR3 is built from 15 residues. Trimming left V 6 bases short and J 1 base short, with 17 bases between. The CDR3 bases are TGCAGTGCACCTACTATGGTTCTTGGCACAGATACGCAGTATTTT. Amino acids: CSAPTMVLGTDTQYF.

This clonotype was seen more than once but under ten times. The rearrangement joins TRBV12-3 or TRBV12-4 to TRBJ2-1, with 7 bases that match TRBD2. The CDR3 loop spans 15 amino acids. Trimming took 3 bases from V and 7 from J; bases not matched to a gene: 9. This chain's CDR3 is CASSFGSSGWNEQFF. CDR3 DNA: TGTGCCAGCAGTTTCGGGTCTAGCGGATGGAATGAGCAGTTCTTC.

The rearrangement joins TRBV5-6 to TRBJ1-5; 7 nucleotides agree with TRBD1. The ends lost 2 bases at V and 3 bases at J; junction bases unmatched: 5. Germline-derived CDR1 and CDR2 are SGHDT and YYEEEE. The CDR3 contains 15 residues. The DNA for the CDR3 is TGTGCCAGCAGCTTTTCCAGGGGGAACAATCAGCCCCAGCATTTT. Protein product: CASSFSRGNNQPQHF. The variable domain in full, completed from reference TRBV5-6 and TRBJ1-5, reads DAGVTQSPTHLIKTRGQQVTLRCSPKSGHDTVSWYQQALGQGPQFIFQYYEEEERQRGNFPDRFSGHQFPNYSSELNVNALLLGDSALYLCASSFSRGNNQPQHFGDGTRLSIL.

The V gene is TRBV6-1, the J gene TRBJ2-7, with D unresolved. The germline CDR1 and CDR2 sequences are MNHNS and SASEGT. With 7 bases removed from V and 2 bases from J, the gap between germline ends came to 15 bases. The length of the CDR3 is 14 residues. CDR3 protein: CASTLRLLTYEQYF. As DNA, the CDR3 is TGTGCCAGCACCTTAAGGCTACTAACCTACGAGCAGTACTTC.

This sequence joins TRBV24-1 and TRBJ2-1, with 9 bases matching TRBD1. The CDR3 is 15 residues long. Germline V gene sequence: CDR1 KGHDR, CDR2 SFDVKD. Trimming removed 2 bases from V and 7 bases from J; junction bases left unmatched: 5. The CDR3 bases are TGTGCCACCAGTGATTACAGGGGGCTGAGGAATGAGCAGTTCTTC. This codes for CATSDYRGLRNEQFF.

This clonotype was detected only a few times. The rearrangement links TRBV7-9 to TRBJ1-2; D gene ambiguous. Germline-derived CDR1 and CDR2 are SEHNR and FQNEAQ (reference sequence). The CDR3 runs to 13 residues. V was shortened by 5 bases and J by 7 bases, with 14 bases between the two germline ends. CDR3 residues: CASSRQTEVGYTF. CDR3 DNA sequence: TGTGCCAGCAGCCGGCAGACGGAGGTTGGCTACACCTTC. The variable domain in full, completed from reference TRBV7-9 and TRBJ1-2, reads DTGVSQNPRHKITKRGQNVTFRCDPISEHNRLYWYRQTLGQGPEFLTYFQNEAQLEKSRLLSDRFSAERPKGSFSTLEIQRTEQGDSAMYLCASSRQTEVGYTFGSGTRLTVV.

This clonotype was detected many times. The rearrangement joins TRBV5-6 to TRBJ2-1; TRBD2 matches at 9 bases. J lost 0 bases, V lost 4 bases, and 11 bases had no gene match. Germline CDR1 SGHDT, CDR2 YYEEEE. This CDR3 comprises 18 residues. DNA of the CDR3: TGTGCCAGCAGCCATACTAGCGGGTATCCGAGCTCCTACAATGAGCAGTTCTTC. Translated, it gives CASSHTSGYPSSYNEQFF.

The chain's CDR3 is CASSQDREGYDEQYF. The CDR3 DNA reads as TGCGCCAGCAGCCAAGATCGGGAGGGATACGACGAGCAGTACTTC. This chain links TRBV4-1 with TRBJ2-7, with 8 bases matching TRBD2. The ends lost 0 bases at V and 5 bases at J; junction bases unmatched: 6. CDR3 length equals 15 residues. CDR1 and CDR2 (germline): MGHRA, YSYEKL.

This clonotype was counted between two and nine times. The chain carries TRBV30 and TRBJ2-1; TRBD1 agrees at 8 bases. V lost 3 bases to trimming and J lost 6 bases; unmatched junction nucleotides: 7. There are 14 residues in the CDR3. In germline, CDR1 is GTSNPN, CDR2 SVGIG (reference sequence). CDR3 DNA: TGTGCCTGGAGCGGACAGGGTGAACCCAATGAGCAGTTCTTC. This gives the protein CAWSGQGEPNEQFF.

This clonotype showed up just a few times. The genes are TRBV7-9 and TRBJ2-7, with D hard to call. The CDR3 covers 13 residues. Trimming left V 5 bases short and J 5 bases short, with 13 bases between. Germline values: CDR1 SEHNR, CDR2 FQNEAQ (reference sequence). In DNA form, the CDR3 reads TGTGCCAGCAGCGACGAAGATCGGCACGAGCAGTACTTC. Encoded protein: CASSDEDRHEQYF.

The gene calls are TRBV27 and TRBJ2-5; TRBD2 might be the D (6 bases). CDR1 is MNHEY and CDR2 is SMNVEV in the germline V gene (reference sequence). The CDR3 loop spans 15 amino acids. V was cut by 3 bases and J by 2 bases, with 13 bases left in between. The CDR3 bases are TGTGCCAGCAGTTTTTACGGAGGGGAGCAAGAGACCCAGTACTTC. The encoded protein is CASSFYGGEQETQYF.

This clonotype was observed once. This CDR3 reads CASSSLMAAHNEQFF. The CDR3 DNA reads as TGTGCCAGCAGCTCCCTTATGGCGGCGCACAATGAGCAGTTCTTC. The chain couples TRBV7-8 to TRBJ2-1; D unclear. The CDR3 is 15 residues long. V lost 4 bases to trimming and J lost 5 bases, with 15 bases between them. Per germline, CDR1 SGHVS and CDR2 FQNEAQ.

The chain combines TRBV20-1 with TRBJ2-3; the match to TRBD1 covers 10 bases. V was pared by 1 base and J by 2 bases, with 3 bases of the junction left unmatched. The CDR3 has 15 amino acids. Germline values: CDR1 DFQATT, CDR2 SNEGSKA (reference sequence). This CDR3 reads CSARGTGGDTDTQYF. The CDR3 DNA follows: TGCAGTGCTAGAGGGACAGGGGGGGACACAGATACGCAGTATTTT.

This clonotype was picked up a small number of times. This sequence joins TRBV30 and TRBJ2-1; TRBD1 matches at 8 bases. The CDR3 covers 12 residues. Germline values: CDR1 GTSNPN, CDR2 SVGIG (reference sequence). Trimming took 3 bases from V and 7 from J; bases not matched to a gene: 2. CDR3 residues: CAWSWTGNEQFF. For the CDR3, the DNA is TGTGCCTGGAGCTGGACAGGGAATGAGCAGTTCTTC.

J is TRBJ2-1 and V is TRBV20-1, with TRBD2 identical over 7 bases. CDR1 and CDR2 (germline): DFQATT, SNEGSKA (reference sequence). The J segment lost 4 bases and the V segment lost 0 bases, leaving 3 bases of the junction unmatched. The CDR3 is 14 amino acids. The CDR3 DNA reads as TGCAGTGCTAGAGATGGGGGACTATACAATGAGCAGTTCTTC. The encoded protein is CSARDGGLYNEQFF.

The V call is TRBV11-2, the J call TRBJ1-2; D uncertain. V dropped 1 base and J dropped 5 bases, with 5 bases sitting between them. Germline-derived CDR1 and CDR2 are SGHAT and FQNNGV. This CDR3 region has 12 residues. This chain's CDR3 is CASSLVRYGYTF. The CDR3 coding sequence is TGTGCCAGCAGCTTAGTCAGATATGGCTACACCTTC.

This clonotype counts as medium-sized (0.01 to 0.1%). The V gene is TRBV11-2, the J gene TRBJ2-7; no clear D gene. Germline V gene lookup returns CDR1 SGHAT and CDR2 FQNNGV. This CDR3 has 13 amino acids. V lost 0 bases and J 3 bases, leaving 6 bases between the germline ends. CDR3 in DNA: TGTGCCAGCAGCTTAGATGCCAGCTACGAGCAGTACTTC. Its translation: CASSLDASYEQYF.

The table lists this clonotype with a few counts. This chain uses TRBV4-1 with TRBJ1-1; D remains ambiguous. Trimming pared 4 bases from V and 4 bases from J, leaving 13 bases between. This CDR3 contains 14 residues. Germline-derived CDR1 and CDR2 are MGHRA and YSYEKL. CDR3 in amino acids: CASSRLGGITEAFF. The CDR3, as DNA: TGCGCCAGCAGCCGCCTGGGAGGAATCACTGAAGCTTTCTTT.